Sequencing of this T cell receptor (beta chain) was carried out in a study of T cells in localized non-small cell lung cancer. The V gene's germline CDR1 is SQVTM and CDR2 ANQGSEA. Germline trimming cut 5 bases from V and 0 bases from J; bases unmatched to any gene: 12. The CDR3 is 17 residues long. The table came from immunoSEQ multiplex PCR; TCRdb's copy has only in-frame clones and leaves some out. The sample lists just under 35,000 clones, 80% to 95% occurring once. This sequence joins TRBV29-1 and TRBJ2-2; 7 nucleotides align to TRBD2. This receptor was identified in a female donor at least 60 years old with stage II lung adenocarcinoma. Here the sequenced sample was peripheral blood mononuclear cells, taken before any cancer treatment. The CDR3 DNA sequence: TGCAGCGTTCGGGGGGACCGGGGGACCCCGAACACCGGGGAGCTGTTTTTT. The encoded protein is CSVRGDRGTPNTGELFF.